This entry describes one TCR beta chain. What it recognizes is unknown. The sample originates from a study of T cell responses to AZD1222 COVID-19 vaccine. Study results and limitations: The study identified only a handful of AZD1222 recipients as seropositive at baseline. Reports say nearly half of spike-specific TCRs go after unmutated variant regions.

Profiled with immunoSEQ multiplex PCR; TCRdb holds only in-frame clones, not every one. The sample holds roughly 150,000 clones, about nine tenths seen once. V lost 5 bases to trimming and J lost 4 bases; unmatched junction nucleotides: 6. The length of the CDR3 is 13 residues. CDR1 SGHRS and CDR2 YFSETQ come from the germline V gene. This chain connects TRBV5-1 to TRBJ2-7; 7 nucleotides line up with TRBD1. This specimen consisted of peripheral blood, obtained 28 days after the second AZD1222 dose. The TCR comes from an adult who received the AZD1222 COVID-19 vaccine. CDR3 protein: CASSSDRLYEQYF. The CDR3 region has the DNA TGCGCCAGCAGTTCGGACAGGTTATACGAGCAGTACTTC. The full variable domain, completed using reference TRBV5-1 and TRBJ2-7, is KAGVTQTPRYLIKTRGQQVTLSCSPISGHRSVSWYQQTPGQGLQFLFEYFSETQRNKGNFPGRFSGRQFSNSRSEMNVSTLELGDSALYLCASSSDRLYEQYFGPGTRLTVT.